This T cell receptor beta chain was identified during a study of blood T cell repertoires in COVID-19. This clone showed up just once. The CDR3 is made up of 14 amino acids. Germline CDR1 reads LNHDA; CDR2 reads SQIVND (reference sequence). V was pared by 1 base and J by 4 bases, with 10 bases between. TCRdb keeps only in-frame clones here, not all; method: immunoSEQ multiplex PCR. The sample contains about 36,000 clones, 75% to 85% of which appear only once. The chain recombines TRBV19 with TRBJ2-5, with D hard to call. Sequenced sample: peripheral blood. This sequence was found in a human donor in a cohort sampled during active or convalescent COVID-19. The donor label of this sample is uncertain. DNA of the CDR3: TGTGCCAGTAGTATAGGCGGAGCAATAGAGACCCAGTACTTC. Protein sequence: CASSIGGAIETQYF.